The 15 T cell receptor beta chains in this list originate from one sample, sequenced in a study of CD8 T cells in Susac syndrome. With random hexamers, reverse transcription was performed on about 0.45 to 1 ug of RNA. TCRdb redid the calling of the immunoSEQ multiplex PCR reads with MiXCR, one entry per CDR3 protein. The data hold 150,000 to 160,000 distinct CDR3 sequences, with approximately 96% observed a single time. Sample: CD8+ T cells from PBMCs. Receptors originate from a human donor with multiple sclerosis.

The chain couples TRBV4-1 to TRBJ1-5; D is undetermined. The CDR3 totals 14 residues. Germline CDR1 reads MGHRA; CDR2 reads YSYEKL. V was shortened by 1 base and J by 3 bases, with 7 bases between the two germline ends. The CDR3 DNA reads TGCGCCAGCAGCCAAGGGCCCACCAATCAGCCCCAGCATTTT. Protein product: CASSQGPTNQPQHF.

The gene calls are TRBV5-6 and TRBJ2-1; unclear D gene. Trimming removed 5 bases at V and 4 bases at J, with 19 bases between. This CDR3 spans 16 amino acids. The germline CDR1 and CDR2 sequences are SGHDT and YYEEEE. The CDR3 sequence: CASSPGSLRGYNEQFF. CDR3 bases: TGTGCCAGCAGTCCTGGCTCCCTCCGAGGTTACAATGAGCAGTTCTTC.

V usage is TRBV6-2 or TRBV6-3 and J usage is TRBJ1-1; unclear D gene. The V and J ends lost 6 bases and 1 base respectively, with 9 bases between them. From germline, CDR1 is MNHEY and CDR2 SVGEGT. The CDR3 totals 13 residues. The CDR3 sequence is CASRGWENTEAFF. As DNA, the CDR3 is TGTGCCAGCAGGGGTTGGGAGAACACTGAAGCTTTCTTT.

CDR3 sequence reads: CSALTYSNYEQYF. The CDR3 DNA reads as TGCAGCGCTTTGACTTACTCCAACTACGAGCAGTACTTC. The rearrangement links TRBV29-1 to TRBJ2-7; no definite D call. V lost 7 bases and J 3 bases, leaving 16 bases between the germline ends. The CDR3 totals 13 residues. The germline CDR1 and CDR2 sequences are SQVTM and ANQGSEA.

This clonotype was detected only once. The gene calls are TRBV13 and TRBJ1-2, with 7 positions matching TRBD1. The germline V gene has CDR1 PRHDT and CDR2 FYEKMQ (reference sequence). The junction had 6 bases not matched to a gene; V was cut back by 4 bases and J by 1 base. This CDR3 is 15 amino acids long. CDR3 nucleotide sequence: TGTGCCAGCAGCTCACTGACAGGGATTAACTATGGCTACACCTTC. Protein: CASSSLTGINYGYTF. Based on the CDR3 plus reference TRBV13 and TRBJ1-2, the full variable domain is AAGVIQSPRHLIKEKRETATLKCYPIPRHDTVYWYQQGPGQDPQFLISFYEKMQSDKGSIPDRFSAQQFSDYHSELNMSSLELGDSALYFCASSSLTGINYGYTFGSGTRLTVV.

The chain joins TRBV18 to TRBJ2-5; D is possibly TRBD2 (5 bases). The CDR3 totals 16 residues. V lost 2 bases, J lost 2 bases, and 15 bases lay in between. Germline loops: CDR1 KGHSH, CDR2 LQKENI. CDR3 protein: CASSPMELERQETQYF. The CDR3 nucleotides read TGTGCCAGCTCACCAATGGAACTAGAGAGGCAAGAGACCCAGTACTTC.

The CDR3 nucleotides read TGTGCCAGCAGCCAGCACGGGACAGGGGCGAAGGTTTACGAGCAGTACTTC. This sequence encodes CASSQHGTGAKVYEQYF. The chain has TRBV14 and TRBJ2-7; 10 bases map to TRBD1. The germline gives CDR1 SGHDN, CDR2 FVKESK. V trimming: 3 bases; J trimming: 4 bases; junction bases outside the gene matches: 12. CDR3 length equals 17 residues. The complete variable domain, with remaining parts taken from reference TRBV14 and TRBJ2-7, reads EAGVTQFPSHSVIEKGQTVTLRCDPISGHDNLYWYRRVMGKEIKFLLHFVKESKQDESGMPNNRFLAERTGGTYSTLKVQPAELEDSGVYFCASSQHGTGAKVYEQYFGPGTRLTVT.

CDR3 DNA sequence: TGTGCCACCAGCAGAGTGAGGGGGCAGGTCGAGCAGTACTTC. It is translated as CATSRVRGQVEQYF. V usage is TRBV15 and J usage is TRBJ2-7; 7 bases are shared with TRBD1. The germline V gene encodes CDR1 LNHNV and CDR2 YYDKDF (reference sequence). Trimming took 1 base from V and 6 from J; bases not matched to a gene: 6. The CDR3 sequence is 14 residues long.

The rearrangement uses TRBV20-1 and TRBJ1-2; D is uncertain. The CDR3 runs 11 residues. Germline V gene sequence: CDR1 DFQATT, CDR2 SNEGSKA (reference sequence). V lost 0 bases and J 4 bases, leaving 3 bases between the germline ends. The CDR3: CSARDFYGYTF. As DNA, the CDR3 is TGCAGTGCTAGAGATTTCTATGGCTACACCTTC.

The sample holds a few counts of this clonotype. The genes are TRBV3-1 and TRBJ1-1; 8 nucleotides agree with TRBD1. The trim removed 4 bases at V and 3 bases at J, leaving 4 bases unmatched. The V gene's germline CDR1 is LGHDT and CDR2 YNNKEL (reference sequence). The CDR3 consists of 14 residues. The CDR3 nucleotides are TGTGCCAGCAGCCTTGGACAGGGATACACTGAAGCTTTCTTT. This encodes CASSLGQGYTEAFF. Combining the CDR3 with reference TRBV3-1 and TRBJ1-1 gives the whole variable domain DTAVSQTPKYLVTQMGNDKSIKCEQNLGHDTMYWYKQDSKKFLKIMFSYNNKELIINETVPNRFSPKSPDKAHLNLHINSLELGDSAVYFCASSLGQGYTEAFFGQGTRLTVV.

The chain is built from TRBV30 and TRBJ1-1; D is undetermined. This CDR3 has 16 amino acids. Germline values: CDR1 GTSNPN, CDR2 SVGIG (reference sequence). The V gene lost 1 base and the J gene lost 0 bases, with 15 bases spanning the gap. Here the CDR3 DNA reads TGTGCCTGGAGTGCCACCCCCGGCGATTTGAACACTGAAGCTTTCTTT. Protein product: CAWSATPGDLNTEAFF.

The chain joins TRBV5-6 to TRBJ1-2; no clear D gene. V dropped 0 bases and J dropped 4 bases, with 13 bases sitting between them. The V gene's germline CDR1 is SGHDT and CDR2 YYEEEE. The CDR3 spans 15 residues. CDR3 bases: TGTGCCAGCAGCTTGGGGGCAGGTTCAACCTATGGCTACACCTTC. Amino acids: CASSLGAGSTYGYTF.

The CDR3 DNA reads as TGTGCCAGCACCGGGAACAATGAGCAGTTCTTC. Its translation is CASTGNNEQFF. The genes are TRBV16 and TRBJ2-1; TRBD2 might be the D (5 bases). Germline V gene sequence: CDR1 KGHSY, CDR2 FQNENV. The CDR3 runs to 11 residues. V lost 7 bases to trimming and J lost 5 bases, with 6 bases between them.

The V call is TRBV4-1, the J call TRBJ2-3; no clear D. Germline V CDR1 and CDR2: MGHRA, YSYEKL. Trimming removed 1 base at V and 0 bases at J, with 8 bases between. This CDR3 contains 15 residues. The CDR3 bases are TGCGCCAGCAGCCAAGCGCAGGCTAGCACAGATACGCAGTATTTT. This encodes CASSQAQASTDTQYF.

The genes are TRBV29-1 and TRBJ1-2; D perhaps matches TRBD1 (5 bases). The CDR3 consists of 13 residues. Looked up from germline, CDR1 is SQVTM and CDR2 is ANQGSEA. Deletions cut 0 bases from V and 6 bases from J, with 11 bases between. CDR3 DNA sequence: TGCAGCGTTGAAGATGGGGCGGAACATGGCTACACCTTC. Its translation is CSVEDGAEHGYTF.